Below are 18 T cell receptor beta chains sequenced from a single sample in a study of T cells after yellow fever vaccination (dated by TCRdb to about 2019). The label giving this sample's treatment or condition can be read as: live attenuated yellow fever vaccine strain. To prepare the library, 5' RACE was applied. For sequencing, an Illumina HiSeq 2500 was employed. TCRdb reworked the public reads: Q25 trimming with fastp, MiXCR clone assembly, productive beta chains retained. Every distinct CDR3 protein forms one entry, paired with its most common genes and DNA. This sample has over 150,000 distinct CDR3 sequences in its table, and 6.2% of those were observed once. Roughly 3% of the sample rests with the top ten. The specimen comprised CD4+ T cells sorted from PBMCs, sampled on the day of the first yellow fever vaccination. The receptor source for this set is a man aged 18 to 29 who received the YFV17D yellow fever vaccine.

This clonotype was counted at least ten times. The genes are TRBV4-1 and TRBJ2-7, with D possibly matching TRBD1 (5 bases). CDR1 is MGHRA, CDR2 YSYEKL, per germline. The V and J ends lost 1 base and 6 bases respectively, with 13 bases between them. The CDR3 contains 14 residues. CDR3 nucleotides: TGCGCCAGCAGCCAAGTAGCCAGGGTGTCCGAGCAGTACTTC. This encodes CASSQVARVSEQYF.

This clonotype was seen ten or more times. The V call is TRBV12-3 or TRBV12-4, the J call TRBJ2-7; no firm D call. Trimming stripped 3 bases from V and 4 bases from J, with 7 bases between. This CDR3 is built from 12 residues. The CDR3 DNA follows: TGTGCCAGCAGTTTGGCAGCGTACGAGCAGTACTTC. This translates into CASSLAAYEQYF.

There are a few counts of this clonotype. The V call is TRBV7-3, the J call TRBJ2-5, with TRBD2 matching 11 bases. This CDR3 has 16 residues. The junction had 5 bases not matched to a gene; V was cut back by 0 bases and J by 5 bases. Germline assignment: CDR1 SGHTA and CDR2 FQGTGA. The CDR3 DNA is TGTGCCAGCAGCTTAACGTCACTAGCGGGGGTCGAGACCCAGTACTTC. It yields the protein CASSLTSLAGVETQYF.

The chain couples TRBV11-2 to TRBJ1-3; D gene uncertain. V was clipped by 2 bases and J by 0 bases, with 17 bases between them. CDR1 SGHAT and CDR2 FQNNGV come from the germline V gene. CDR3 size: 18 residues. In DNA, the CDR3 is TGTGCCAGCAGCTTATCCTTCGCCGGGCCCCTCTCTGGAAACACCATATATTTT. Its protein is CASSLSFAGPLSGNTIYF.

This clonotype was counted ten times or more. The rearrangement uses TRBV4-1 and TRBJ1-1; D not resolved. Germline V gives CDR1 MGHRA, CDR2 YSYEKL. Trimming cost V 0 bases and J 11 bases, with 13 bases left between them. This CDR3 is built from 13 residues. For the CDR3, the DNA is TGCGCCAGCAGCCAAGAGTGGAACCAGTGGGCTTTCTTT. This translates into CASSQEWNQWAFF.

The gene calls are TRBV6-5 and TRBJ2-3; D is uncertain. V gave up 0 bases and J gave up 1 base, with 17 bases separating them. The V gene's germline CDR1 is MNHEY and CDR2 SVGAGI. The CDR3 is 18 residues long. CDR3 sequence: CASSYSASQSWGTDTQYF. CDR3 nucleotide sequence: TGTGCCAGCAGTTACTCGGCTTCTCAGAGTTGGGGCACAGATACGCAGTATTTT.

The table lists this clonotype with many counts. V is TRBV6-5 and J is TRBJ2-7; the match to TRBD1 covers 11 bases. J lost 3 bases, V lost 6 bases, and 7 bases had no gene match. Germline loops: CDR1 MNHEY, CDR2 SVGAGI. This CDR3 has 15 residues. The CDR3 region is CASRPGQGAYYEQYV. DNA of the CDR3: TGTGCCAGCAGGCCCGGACAGGGGGCCTACTACGAGCAGTACGTC.

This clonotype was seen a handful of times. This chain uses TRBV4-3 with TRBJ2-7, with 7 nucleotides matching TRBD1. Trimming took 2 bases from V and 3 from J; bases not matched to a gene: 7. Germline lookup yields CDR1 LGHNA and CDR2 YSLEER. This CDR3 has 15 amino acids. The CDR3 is CASSQYTGQVYEQYF. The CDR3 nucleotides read TGCGCCAGCAGCCAATACACTGGACAGGTCTACGAGCAGTACTTC.

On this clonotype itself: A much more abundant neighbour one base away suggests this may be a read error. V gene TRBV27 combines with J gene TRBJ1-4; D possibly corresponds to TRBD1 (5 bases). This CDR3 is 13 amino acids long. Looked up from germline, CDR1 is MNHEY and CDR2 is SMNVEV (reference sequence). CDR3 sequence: CEFPDSPYEKLFF. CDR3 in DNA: TGTGAATTTCCTGACAGTCCTTATGAAAAACTGTTTTTT.

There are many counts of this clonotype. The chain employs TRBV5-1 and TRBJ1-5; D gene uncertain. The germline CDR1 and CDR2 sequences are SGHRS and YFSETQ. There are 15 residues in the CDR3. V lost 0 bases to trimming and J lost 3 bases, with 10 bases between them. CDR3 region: CASSLGGVHNQPQHF. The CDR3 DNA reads TGCGCCAGCAGCTTGGGGGGAGTTCACAATCAGCCCCAGCATTTT. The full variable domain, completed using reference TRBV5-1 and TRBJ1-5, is KAGVTQTPRYLIKTRGQQVTLSCSPISGHRSVSWYQQTPGQGLQFLFEYFSETQRNKGNFPGRFSGRQFSNSRSEMNVSTLELGDSALYLCASSLGGVHNQPQHFGDGTRLSIL.

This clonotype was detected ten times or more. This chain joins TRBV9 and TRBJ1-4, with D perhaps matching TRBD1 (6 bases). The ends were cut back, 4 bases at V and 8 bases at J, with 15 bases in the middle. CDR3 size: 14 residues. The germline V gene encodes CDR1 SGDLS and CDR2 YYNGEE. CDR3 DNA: TGTGCCAGCAGCTCGAGGGGGTCTGAGGAAAAACTGTTTTTT. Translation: CASSSRGSEEKLFF.

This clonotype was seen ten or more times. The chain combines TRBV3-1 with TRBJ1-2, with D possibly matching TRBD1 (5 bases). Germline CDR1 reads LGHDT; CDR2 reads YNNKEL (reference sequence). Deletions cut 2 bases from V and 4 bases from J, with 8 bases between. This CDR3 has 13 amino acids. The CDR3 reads CASSQQGTYGYTF. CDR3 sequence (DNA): TGTGCCAGCAGCCAACAGGGAACCTATGGCTACACCTTC.

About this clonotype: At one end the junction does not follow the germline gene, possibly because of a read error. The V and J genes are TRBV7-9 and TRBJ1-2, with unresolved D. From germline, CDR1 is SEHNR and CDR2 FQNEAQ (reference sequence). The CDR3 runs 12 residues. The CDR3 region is CASSPGGRGWDF. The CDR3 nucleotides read TGTGCCAGCAGCCCTGGAGGGCGCGGATGGGACTTC.

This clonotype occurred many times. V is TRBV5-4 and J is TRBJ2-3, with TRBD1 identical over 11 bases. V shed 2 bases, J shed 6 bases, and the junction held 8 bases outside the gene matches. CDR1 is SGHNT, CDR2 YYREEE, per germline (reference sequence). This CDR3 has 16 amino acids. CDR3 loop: CASSFPGQGVSDTQYF. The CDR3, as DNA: TGTGCCAGCAGCTTCCCGGGACAGGGGGTCTCGGATACGCAGTATTTT.

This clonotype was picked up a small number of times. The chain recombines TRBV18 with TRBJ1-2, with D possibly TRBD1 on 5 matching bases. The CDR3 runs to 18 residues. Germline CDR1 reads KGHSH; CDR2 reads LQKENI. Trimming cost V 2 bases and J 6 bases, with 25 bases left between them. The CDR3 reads CASSPTGGAALIYDGYTF. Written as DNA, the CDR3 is TGTGCCAGCTCACCAACCGGCGGGGCAGCCCTGATATACGATGGCTACACCTTC. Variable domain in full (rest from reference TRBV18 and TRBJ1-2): NAGVMQNPRHLVRRRGQEARLRCSPMKGHSHVYWYRQLPEEGLKFMVYLQKENIIDESGMPKERFSAEFPKEGPSILRIQQVVRGDSAAYFCASSPTGGAALIYDGYTFGSGTRLTVV.

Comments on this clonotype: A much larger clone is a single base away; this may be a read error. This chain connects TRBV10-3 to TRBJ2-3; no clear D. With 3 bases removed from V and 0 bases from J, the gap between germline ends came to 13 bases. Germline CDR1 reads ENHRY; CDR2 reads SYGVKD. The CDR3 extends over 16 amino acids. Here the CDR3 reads CAISESTRRSTDTQYF. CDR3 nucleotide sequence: TGTGCCATCAGTGAATCAACCAGGAGAAGCACAGATACGCAGTATTTT.

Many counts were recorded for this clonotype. The CDR3 reads CASSPGTGYGYTF. The CDR3 DNA reads TGTGCCAGCAGCCCCGGGACAGGGTATGGCTACACCTTC. The V call is TRBV3-1, the J call TRBJ1-2; TRBD1 agrees at 9 bases. The length of the CDR3 is 13 residues. V dropped 4 bases and J dropped 5; count of bases not matched to a gene: 2. CDR1 and CDR2 (germline): LGHDT, YNNKEL (reference sequence).

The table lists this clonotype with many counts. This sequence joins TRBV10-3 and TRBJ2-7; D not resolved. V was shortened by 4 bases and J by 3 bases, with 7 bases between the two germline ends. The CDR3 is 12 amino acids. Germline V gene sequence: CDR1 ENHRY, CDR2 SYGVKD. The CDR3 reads CAISVGLYEQYF. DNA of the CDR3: TGTGCCATCAGTGTAGGCCTCTACGAGCAGTACTTC.